The sequence of this T cell receptor beta chain was determined in a study of blood T cells in healthy people across ages (dated by TCRdb to 2015 to 2017). Broadly, across the study: Template switching captured roughly one uniquely barcoded TCR beta cDNA molecule per two T cells in model experiments. Age-related changes in TCR beta repertoire diversity were measured in the study by deep sequencing normalized with unique cDNA molecular identifiers. Four age groups were formed from the donors: young (average approximately 17 years), middle-aged (roughly 38), aged (about 62) and long-lived (more than 75). Donors of different ages were randomly distributed across sequencing lanes to avoid experimental bias. Using the same blood draw, the study looked at two additional independent replicas of 1 million unique cDNA reads for two donors, one aged 18 to 30 and the other aged 80 or older.

The paper's findings and limits, for the study overall: Observed TCR beta diversity per million T cells fell roughly linearly with age, and a significant reduction was already apparent by age roughly 40. Since profiling was done on bulk unsorted PBMCs, naive and antigen-experienced compartments could not be conclusively compared. Total diversity estimates from one million sequenced T cells were considered lower bounds and underestimates. Because donor CMV infection status was unknown, age-related changes in expanded clonotypes were potentially confounded. There was a strong correlation between observed TCR beta diversity and the percentage of naive T cells measured by flow cytometry. Compared with the aged group, the long-lived group had more naive CD4+ T cells, fewer expanded clones and increased TCR diversity, suggesting age selection.

With respect to this clonotype: The antigen it recognizes is unknown. No per-base quality is available; no much larger clone lies one base away.

The roughly 39 donors, aged roughly 6 to 95 years, were systemically healthy Caucasian individuals from Russia. Each donor gave 8 to 10 milliliters of peripheral blood, collected into EDTA-treated Vacutainer tubes. PBMCs were isolated by Ficoll-Paque density-gradient centrifugation, with at least 6.5 million obtained per sample. Total RNA, at least 6 micrograms per sample, was extracted from PBMCs with Trizol reagent. For every donor, flow cytometry on a PBMC aliquot measured the percentage of naive CD45RAhigh/CD27high T cells. Receptor amplification or capture employed 5' RACE. Sequenced on an Illumina HiSeq 2500. A second PCR of about 7 to 12 cycles was run with a J-beta primer mix and a sample-barcoded 5' primer. A template-switch 5' adaptor carrying 12 random nucleotides introduced a unique molecular identifier onto each TCR beta cDNA molecule. At least 3 million CDR3-containing paired-end reads were obtained from each sample. First-strand cDNA synthesis was performed from all RNA using the Mint cDNA synthesis kit, with priming by a TRBC-specific oligonucleotide. Following uracil-DNA glycosylase treatment, all cDNA underwent a first 18-cycle PCR with the universal primers M1SS and BC2_uni_R. Per the authors' processing: For normalization, 1 million high-quality reads were randomly selected from each sample, with every read carrying a distinct molecular identifier. Reads sharing molecular identifiers were discarded rather than binned into consensus sequences. MiTCR, with a Q25 quality threshold and the strictest error-elimination algorithm, was used for CDR3 identification, clonotype clustering and error correction. A nonparametric unseen species model with Euler transformation was used to estimate a lower bound on total TCR beta diversity. TCRdb reworked the public reads: Q25 trimming with fastp, MiXCR clone assembly, productive beta chains retained. Here each entry gathers all rows of one CDR3 protein and keeps the most common genes and DNA. The V and J calls and clone size come from TCRdb's table, not from the authors' own analysis. A total of about 1,500,000 distinct CDR3 sequences appear in this sample, roughly 40% of them only once. The biggest ten clones account for around 8% of the sample.

This receptor was obtained from a woman under 30 in good health. The specimen was blood.

The CDR3 reads CASSSSPGTLRNSPLHF. The sequence in DNA is TGTGCCAGCAGCTCTAGTCCCGGGACCCTAAGAAATTCACCCCTCCACTTT. The sequence links TRBV7-8 to TRBJ1-6, and possibly TRBD1, on 5 matching bases. From a lookup of the germline V gene, CDR1 and CDR2 are SGHVS and FQNEAQ. The V end loses 4 bases and the J end loses 7 bases, and a stretch of 20 bases separates them. The cysteine opens and the phenylalanine closes a CDR3 of 17 amino acids. Only CDR3 DNA remains: 51 bases, in frame from the first base.